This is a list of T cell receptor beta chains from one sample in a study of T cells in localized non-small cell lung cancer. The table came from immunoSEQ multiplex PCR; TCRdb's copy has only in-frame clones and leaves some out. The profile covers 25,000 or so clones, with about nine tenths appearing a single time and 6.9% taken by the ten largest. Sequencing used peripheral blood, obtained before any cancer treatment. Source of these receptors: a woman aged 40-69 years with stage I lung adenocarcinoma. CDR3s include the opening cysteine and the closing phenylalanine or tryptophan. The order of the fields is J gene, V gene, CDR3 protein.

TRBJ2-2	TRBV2	CASSEAANGELFF
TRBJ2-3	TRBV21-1	CASSSDDRENSTDTQYF
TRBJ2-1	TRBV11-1	CASSPLTGNEQFF
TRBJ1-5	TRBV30	CAWSVGQWGQPQHF
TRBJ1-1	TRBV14	CASSHPDRGAFF
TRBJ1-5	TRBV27	CASKAMDRNDQPQHF
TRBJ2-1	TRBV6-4	CASSAEDYNEQFF
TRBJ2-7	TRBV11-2	CASSSGRVLGLGEQYF
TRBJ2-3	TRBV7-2	CASSSFPRGGRAGDTQYF
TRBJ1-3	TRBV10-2	CASSPTGQSSGNTIYF
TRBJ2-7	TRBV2	CASSEAARSRTPLYEQYF
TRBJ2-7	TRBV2	CASSERLAGVGEQYF
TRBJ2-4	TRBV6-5	CASSYSRPAAKNIQYF
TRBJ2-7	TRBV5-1	CASSSSDRGFLWQYF
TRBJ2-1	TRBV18	CASSPAGTTYNEQFF
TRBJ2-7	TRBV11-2	CASSSLQGGGGEQYF
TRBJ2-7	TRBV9	CASSPVRGETYEQYF
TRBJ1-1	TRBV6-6	CASTLGGTEAFF
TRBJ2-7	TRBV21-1	CASSAPEEQYF
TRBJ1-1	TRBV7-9	CASSLGTSNAFF
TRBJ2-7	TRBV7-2	CASSLGTTGAQYF
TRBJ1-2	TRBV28	CASRTQTDGYTF
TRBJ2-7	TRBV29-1	CSVERWDEPYEQYF
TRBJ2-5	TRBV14	CASSQEVPPESGTRLCQYF
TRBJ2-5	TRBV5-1	CASSSRTGGGTQYF
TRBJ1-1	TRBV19	CAAGPQGMNTEAFF
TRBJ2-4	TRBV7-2	CASSLAGTVKNIQYF
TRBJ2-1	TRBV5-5	CASSLQASSYNEQFF
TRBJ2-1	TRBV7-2	CASSAGRAPEQFF
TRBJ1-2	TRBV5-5	CASSLAGANYGYTF
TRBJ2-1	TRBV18	CASSRGLASPQDSGFF
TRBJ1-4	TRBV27	CASSHKGGGLLKRGGEKLFF
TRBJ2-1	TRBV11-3	CASSQGGGLTLLNEQFF
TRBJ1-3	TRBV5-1	CASSLGASGNTIYF
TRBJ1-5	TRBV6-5	CASSYSRGGSNQPQHF
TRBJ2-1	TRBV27	CASSPDRAGEQFF
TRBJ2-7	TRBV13	CASSFSGEQYF
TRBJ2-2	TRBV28	CASSTSRWDRAVAGELFF
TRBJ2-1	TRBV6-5	CASRSLAGGSGGEFF
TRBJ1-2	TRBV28	CASIPGGRPESGYTF
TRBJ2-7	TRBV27	CASRFGTSGRDEQYF
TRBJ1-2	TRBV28	CASSPDGYGYTF
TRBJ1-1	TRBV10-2	CASLGQGAEAFF
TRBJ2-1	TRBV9	CASSARYNEQFF
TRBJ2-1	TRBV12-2	CASRLACRAGGSYNEQFF
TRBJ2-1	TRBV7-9	CASSSRTSRNEQFF
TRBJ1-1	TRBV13	CASSSRDTNTEAFF